The 3 T cell receptor beta chains given below trace back to one sample, sequenced in a study of T cells in Graves' hyperthyroidism and ophthalmopathy. TCR beta CDR3 region amplification was performed from RNA transcripts. RT-PCR in the first round (using the HTBI primer set) targeted the TCR CDR3. TCRdb re-analysed the multiplex PCR reads in MiXCR, keeping a single row per CDR3 protein. The table shows hundreds of thousands of distinct CDR3 sequences, with about 13% occurring only once. Sequenced material: blood. The receptors were sampled from a woman aged 18-29 years with Graves' hyperthyroidism.

This clonotype was recorded many times. This chain uses TRBV18 with TRBJ1-5; D unresolved. This CDR3 is 15 amino acids long. CDR1 is KGHSH, CDR2 LQKENI, per germline. With 4 bases removed from V and 9 bases from J, the gap between germline ends came to 19 bases. The CDR3 DNA sequence: TGTGCCAGCTCACTATCCGTAGATGGTTCTGGGCCCCAGCATTTT. This translates into CASSLSVDGSGPQHF.

The rearrangement uses TRBV5-1 and TRBJ2-1; D ambiguous. The germline CDR1 and CDR2 sequences are SGHRS and YFSETQ. The CDR3 runs to 14 residues. V was cut by 8 bases and J by 2 bases, with 14 bases left in between. The CDR3 DNA sequence: TGCGCCAGAAATATTATAGGCGCCTACAATGAGCAGTTCTTC. As protein: CARNIIGAYNEQFF.

In its sample, this clonotype was seen a few times. The chain couples TRBV19 to TRBJ2-2; 9 bases map to TRBD1. Per the germline V gene, CDR1 is LNHDA and CDR2 is SQIVND (reference sequence). The V and J ends lost 0 bases and 4 bases, in that order; junction bases with no gene match: 3. This CDR3 is built from 16 residues. CDR3 protein: CASSIEGTGITGELFF. CDR3 nucleotides: TGTGCCAGTAGTATAGAGGGGACAGGGATCACCGGGGAGCTGTTTTTT.